The 16 T cell receptor beta chains below come from one sample, sequenced in a study of human T cells and chemical hapten exposure. The time point was: patch test 1, 2 weeks after DPC sensitization. Treatment in this sample: therapeutic diphenylcyclopropenone sensitization with weekly scalp DPC. TCRdb re-called the RACE reads through MiXCR, storing one row per CDR3 protein. Of 75,000 to 100,000 distinct CDR3 sequences listed, approximately 13% are singletons. This specimen consisted of whole blood, obtained in connection with sensitization to the hapten diphenylcyclopropenone (DPC). The receptors derive from a woman in her thirties or forties with alopecia areata. Some clones in this sample may be carry-over from other donors' samples.

This clonotype was seen a few times. This rearrangement joins TRBV4-2 to TRBJ2-7; perhaps TRBD2 as D (5 bases). The V gene's germline CDR1 is LGHNA and CDR2 YNFKEQ. This CDR3 contains 13 residues. Deletions cut 5 bases from V and 4 bases from J, with 12 bases between. This CDR3 reads CASSTSGPYEQYF. CDR3 in DNA: TGTGCCAGCAGCACTAGTGGACCATACGAGCAGTACTTC.

This clonotype appeared a few times. The chain couples TRBV3-1 to TRBJ2-1; 10 nucleotides match TRBD1. V lost 5 bases and J lost 11; bases outside the gene matches: 12. Germline-derived CDR1 and CDR2 are LGHDT and YNNKEL (reference sequence). The CDR3 runs to 15 residues. CDR3 DNA sequence: TGTGCCAGCAGCGAATCCGGGACAGGGGCACATAAGCAGTTCTTC. Protein sequence: CASSESGTGAHKQFF.

J is TRBJ2-1 and V is TRBV20-1; 12 bases align to TRBD2. CDR1 is DFQATT and CDR2 is SNEGSKA in the germline V gene (reference sequence). Trimming cost V 0 bases and J 5 bases; bases outside gene matches: 5. CDR3 size: 16 residues. The CDR3 nucleotides read TGCAGTGCTAGAGATCCCCGGACTAGCGGGAACAATGAGCAGTTCTTC. Protein product: CSARDPRTSGNNEQFF.

The chain recombines TRBV20-1 with TRBJ2-5, with a tentative D call TRBD2 (5 bases). Germline V lookup: CDR1 DFQATT, CDR2 SNEGSKA (reference sequence). The CDR3 spans 12 residues. The CDR3 DNA reads as TGCAGGGCCACGAACGGGGAAGAGACCCAGTACTTC. It codes for CRATNGEETQYF.

The rearrangement uses TRBV7-2 and TRBJ2-3; D is uncertain. Germline-derived CDR1 and CDR2 are SGHTA and FQGNSA. V was shortened by 5 bases and J by 4 bases, with 7 bases between the two germline ends. The CDR3 is 12 amino acids. In DNA, the CDR3 is TGTGCCAGCAGCATAAAGGCAGATACGCAGTATTTT. Translating gives CASSIKADTQYF.

The chain combines TRBV28 with TRBJ1-3; D is unresolved. Germline V CDR1 and CDR2: MDHEN, SYDVKM. V lost 6 bases and J 0 bases, leaving 24 bases between the germline ends. This CDR3 is 19 amino acids long. The CDR3 DNA is TGTGCCAGCAGGACGACCACTCTCTCGCCAGGCGACTCTGGAAACACCATATATTTT. Translated: CASRTTTLSPGDSGNTIYF.

The V and J genes are TRBV7-9 and TRBJ1-1; D is uncertain. This CDR3 is 15 amino acids long. Germline V gene data show CDR1 as SEHNR and CDR2 as FQNEAQ (reference sequence). The V gene lost 4 bases and the J gene lost 1 base, with 13 bases spanning the gap. As DNA, the CDR3 is TGTGCCAGCAGCTCGTGGCCTACCAAGAACACTGAAGCTTTCTTT. This sequence encodes CASSSWPTKNTEAFF. Supplemented by reference TRBV7-9 and TRBJ1-1, the full variable domain reads DTGVSQNPRHKITKRGQNVTFRCDPISEHNRLYWYRQTLGQGPEFLTYFQNEAQLEKSRLLSDRFSAERPKGSFSTLEIQRTEQGDSAMYLCASSSWPTKNTEAFFGQGTRLTVV.

J is TRBJ2-1 and V is TRBV11-3; 12 bases line up with TRBD2. Unmatched junction bases numbered 8, after V lost 3 bases and J lost 8 bases. This CDR3 has 16 residues. CDR1 is SGHNT, CDR2 YENEEA, per germline. This CDR3 reads CASSLTGTSGLDEQFF. In DNA form, the CDR3 reads TGTGCCAGCAGCTTGACCGGGACTAGCGGGCTCGATGAGCAGTTCTTC.

The V gene is TRBV24-1, the J gene TRBJ2-7; 10 positions agree with TRBD2. Germline loops: CDR1 KGHDR, CDR2 SFDVKD. With V trimmed by 2 bases and J by 3 bases, 6 bases remained unmatched. The length of the CDR3 is 16 residues. The CDR3 coding sequence is TGTGCCACCAGTGATTCACCTAGCGGGAGTATCTACGAGCAGTACTTC. This sequence encodes CATSDSPSGSIYEQYF.

This clonotype was counted ten times or more. V gene TRBV10-3 combines with J gene TRBJ2-4; TRBD1 aligns across 9 bases. This CDR3 region has 18 residues. V trimming: 3 bases; J trimming: 3 bases; junction bases outside the gene matches: 12. Germline CDR1 ENHRY, CDR2 SYGVKD. The CDR3 is CAISERGQGDPGKNIQYF. The DNA of the CDR3 is TGTGCCATCAGTGAACGGGGACAGGGCGATCCAGGCAAAAACATTCAGTACTTC.

The chain has TRBV20-1 and TRBJ1-2; D gene uncertain. The V end lost 2 bases, the J end lost 8 bases, and 15 bases lay between the germline ends. The germline CDR1 and CDR2 sequences are DFQATT and SNEGSKA (reference sequence). The CDR3 is 13 residues long. The CDR3 region has the DNA TGCAGTGCTAGAATCAGGCCCAGCAACGGCTACACCTTC. It encodes CSARIRPSNGYTF.

The chain is built from TRBV28 and TRBJ2-3; no clear D. In germline, CDR1 is MDHEN, CDR2 SYDVKM. This CDR3 has 16 amino acids. V gave up 0 bases and J gave up 0 bases, with 10 bases separating them. The CDR3 DNA reads as TGTGCCAGCAGTTTATGGGGGTCATCTAGCACAGATACGCAGTATTTT. This translates into CASSLWGSSSTDTQYF.

The rearrangement links TRBV7-9 to TRBJ1-3; possible D gene TRBD1, 6 bases. Germline V gene lookup returns CDR1 SEHNR and CDR2 FQNEAQ (reference sequence). Trimming pared 8 bases from V and 0 bases from J, leaving 17 bases between. This CDR3 region has 16 residues. The CDR3 coding sequence is TGTGCCAGCGCAAACAGGGAAAGTCACTCTGGAAACACCATATATTTT. Residues: CASANRESHSGNTIYF.

This clonotype was counted between two and nine times. The CDR3 nucleotides read TGTGCCAGCAGCGGGCGGGTCACAGATACGCAGTATTTT. Amino acid sequence: CASSGRVTDTQYF. V usage is TRBV11-3 and J usage is TRBJ2-3, with D perhaps matching TRBD2 (5 bases). The CDR3 contains 13 residues. Trimming left V 5 bases short and J 2 bases short, with 8 bases between. Germline assignment: CDR1 SGHNT and CDR2 YENEEA.

This clonotype occurred many times. The V call is TRBV6-2 or TRBV6-3, the J call TRBJ2-6, with a possible D match to TRBD1 (5 bases). Trimming pared 6 bases from V and 5 bases from J, leaving 11 bases between. The CDR3 runs to 14 residues. Germline CDR1 MNHEY, CDR2 SVGEGT. CDR3 loop: CASRGHGRANVLTF. DNA of the CDR3: TGTGCCAGCAGAGGACACGGCCGGGCCAACGTCCTGACTTTC.

This clonotype was observed a few times. The genes are TRBV9 and TRBJ1-1; D perhaps matches TRBD1 (6 bases). The V gene's germline CDR1 is SGDLS and CDR2 YYNGEE. CDR3 length equals 15 residues. V was pared by 0 bases and J by 2 bases, with 11 bases between. CDR3 in DNA: TGTGCCAGCAGCGTAGGGACAGCCCTCAACACTGAAGCTTTCTTT. As protein: CASSVGTALNTEAFF.